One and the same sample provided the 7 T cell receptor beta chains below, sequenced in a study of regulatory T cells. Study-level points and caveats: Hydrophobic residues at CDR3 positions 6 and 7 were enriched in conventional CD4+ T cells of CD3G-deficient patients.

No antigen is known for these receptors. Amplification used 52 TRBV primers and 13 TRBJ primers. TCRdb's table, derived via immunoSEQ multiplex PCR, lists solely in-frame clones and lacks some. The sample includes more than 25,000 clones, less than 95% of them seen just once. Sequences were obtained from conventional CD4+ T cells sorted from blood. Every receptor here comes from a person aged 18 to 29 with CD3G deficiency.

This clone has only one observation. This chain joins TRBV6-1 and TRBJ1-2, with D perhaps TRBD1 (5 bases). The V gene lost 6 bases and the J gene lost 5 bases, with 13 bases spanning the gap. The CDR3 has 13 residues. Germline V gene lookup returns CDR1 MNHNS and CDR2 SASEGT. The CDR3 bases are TGTGCCAGCAGCAAGACAGATTTTTATGGCTACACCTTC. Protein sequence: CASSKTDFYGYTF.

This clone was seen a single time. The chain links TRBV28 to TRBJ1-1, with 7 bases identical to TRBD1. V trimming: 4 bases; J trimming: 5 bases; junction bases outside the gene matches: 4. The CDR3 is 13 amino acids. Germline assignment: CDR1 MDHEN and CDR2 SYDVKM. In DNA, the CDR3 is TGTGCCAGCAGTTCGACAGGGAAGACTGAAGCTTTCTTT. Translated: CASSSTGKTEAFF.

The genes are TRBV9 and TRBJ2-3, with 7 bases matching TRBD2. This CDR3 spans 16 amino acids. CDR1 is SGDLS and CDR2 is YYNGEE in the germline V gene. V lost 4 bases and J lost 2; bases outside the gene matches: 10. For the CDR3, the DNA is TGTGCCAGCAGCCCCCAACCCGGGGGGATCACAGATACGCAGTATTTT. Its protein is CASSPQPGGITDTQYF.

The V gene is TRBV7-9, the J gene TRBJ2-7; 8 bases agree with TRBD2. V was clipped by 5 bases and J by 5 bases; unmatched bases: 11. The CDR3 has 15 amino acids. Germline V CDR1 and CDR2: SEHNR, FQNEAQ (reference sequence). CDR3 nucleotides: TGTGCCAGCAGCCCGTCGGGGGGGGCCCCCCACGAGCAGTACTTC. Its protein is CASSPSGGAPHEQYF.

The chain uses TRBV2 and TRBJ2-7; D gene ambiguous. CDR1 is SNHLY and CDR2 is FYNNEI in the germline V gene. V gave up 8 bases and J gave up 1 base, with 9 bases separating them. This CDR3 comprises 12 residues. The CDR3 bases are TGTGCCAGCGCCTCTAGTTCCTACGAGCAGTACTTC. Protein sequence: CASASSSYEQYF.

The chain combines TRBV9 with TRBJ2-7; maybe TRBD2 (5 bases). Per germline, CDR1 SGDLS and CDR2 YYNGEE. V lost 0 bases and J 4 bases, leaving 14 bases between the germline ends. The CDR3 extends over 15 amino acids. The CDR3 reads CASSVGGELYYEQYF. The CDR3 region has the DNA TGTGCCAGCAGCGTAGGGGGAGAACTCTATTACGAGCAGTACTTC.

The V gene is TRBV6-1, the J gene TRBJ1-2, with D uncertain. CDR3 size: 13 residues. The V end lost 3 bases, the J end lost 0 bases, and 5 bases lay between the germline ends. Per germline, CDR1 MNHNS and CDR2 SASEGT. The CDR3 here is CASSELSNYGYTF. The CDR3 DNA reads TGTGCCAGCAGTGAGTTATCTAACTATGGCTACACCTTC.